This T cell receptor beta chain was recovered during a study of cytomegalovirus exposure and HLA in healthy donors. Overall study: Later analysis reported that the roughly 120 validation repertoires shared the platform of the approximately 670 first-cohort repertoires. Study-level points and caveats: It was confirmed in vitro that three of the CMV-associated chains were specific for CMV antigens. As was reported, the classifier diagnosed cytomegalovirus status with high specificity and sensitivity. Associated with cytomegalovirus, according to the listing, were 150 to 200 TCR beta chains.

Concerning this clone itself: No antigen is known for it.

CDR1 and CDR2 from the germline V gene are MNHEY and SVGAGI. CDR3 length: 15 residues. V was shortened by 0 bases and J by 8 bases, with 13 bases between the two germline ends. The assay was immunoSEQ multiplex PCR, and TCRdb's table has in-frame clones only and misses some. The table has about 110,000 clones, 88% seen once. Material: PBMCs. The sequence derives from a woman between 18 and 29 years old in good health and CMV-seropositive. The genes are TRBV6-5 and TRBJ2-2; possibly TRBD1 for D (6 bases). CDR3 sequence (DNA): TGTGCCAGCAGTTACTCGTGGGGGCCTACGGGGGAGCTGTTTTTT. Translation gives CASSYSWGPTGELFF.